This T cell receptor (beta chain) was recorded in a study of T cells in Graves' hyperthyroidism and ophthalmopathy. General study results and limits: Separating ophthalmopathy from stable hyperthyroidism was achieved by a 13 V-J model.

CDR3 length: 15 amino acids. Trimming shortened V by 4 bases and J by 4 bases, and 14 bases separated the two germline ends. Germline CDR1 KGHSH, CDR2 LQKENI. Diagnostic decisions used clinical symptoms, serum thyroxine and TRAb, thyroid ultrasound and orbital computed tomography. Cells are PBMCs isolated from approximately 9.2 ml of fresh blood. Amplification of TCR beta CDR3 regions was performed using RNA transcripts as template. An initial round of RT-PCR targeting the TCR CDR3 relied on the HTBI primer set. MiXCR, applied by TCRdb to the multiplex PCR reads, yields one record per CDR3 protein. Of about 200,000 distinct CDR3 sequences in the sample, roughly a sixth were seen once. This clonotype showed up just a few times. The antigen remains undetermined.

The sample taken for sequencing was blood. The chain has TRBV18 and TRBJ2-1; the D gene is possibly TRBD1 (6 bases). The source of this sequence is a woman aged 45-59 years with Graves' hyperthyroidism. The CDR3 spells CASSREGELYNEQFF. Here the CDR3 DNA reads TGTGCCAGCTCACGTGAGGGGGAACTTTACAATGAGCAGTTCTTC. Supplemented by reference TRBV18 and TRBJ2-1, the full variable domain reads NAGVMQNPRHLVRRRGQEARLRCSPMKGHSHVYWYRQLPEEGLKFMVYLQKENIIDESGMPKERFSAEFPKEGPSILRIQQVVRGDSAAYFCASSREGELYNEQFFGPGTRLTVL.